The 15 T cell receptor beta chains below were found in one sample sequenced in a study of blood T cell repertoires in COVID-19. TCRdb's copy holds only in-frame clones and misses some; the assay was immunoSEQ multiplex PCR. The top ten clones hold about 40% of a sample with 90,000 to 140,000 clones, around 86% of them seen once. Sequenced material: peripheral blood. These receptor sequences come from a man older than 75 with acute or convalescent COVID-19.

This clone appeared once. The chain recombines TRBV5-1 with TRBJ2-1, with 14 bases fitting TRBD2. The junction had 10 bases not matched to a gene; V was cut back by 4 bases and J by 10 bases. The CDR3 spans 16 residues. From germline, CDR1 is SGHRS and CDR2 YFSETQ. Written as DNA, the CDR3 is TGCGCCAGCAGCCGGGGACTAGCGGGAGCCTCAGGGGAGCAGTTCTTC. Amino acid sequence: CASSRGLAGASGEQFF.

DNA of the CDR3: TGCAGCGTTGAGGGGTCTAGCGGGAGGAGAGAGCAGTTCTTC. Translated, it gives CSVEGSSGRREQFF. V is TRBV29-1 and J is TRBJ2-1; 11 bases line up with TRBD2. J lost 10 bases, V lost 3 bases, and 8 bases had no gene match. There are 14 residues in the CDR3. The V gene's germline CDR1 is SQVTM and CDR2 ANQGSEA.

This clone was seen more than once but under ten times. The chain couples TRBV7-3 to TRBJ2-6, with D possibly TRBD1 on 6 matching bases. This CDR3 region has 15 residues. Germline CDR1 and CDR2: SGHTA and FQGTGA. Trimming pared 4 bases from V and 4 bases from J, leaving 11 bases between. CDR3 region: CASSSHRDGANVLTF. The CDR3 bases are TGTGCCAGCAGCTCGCACAGGGACGGGGCCAACGTCCTGACTTTC.

The J gene is TRBJ2-1, the V gene TRBV6-4; TRBD1 is a possible D gene (6 bases). The CDR3 has 14 amino acids. V dropped 2 bases and J dropped 9 bases, with 14 bases sitting between them. Germline values: CDR1 MRHNA, CDR2 SNTAGT. The CDR3 loop is CASSDRGSRGEQFF. In DNA, the CDR3 is TGTGCCAGCAGTGACAGGGGGTCCAGAGGTGAGCAGTTCTTC.

This chain links TRBV7-8 with TRBJ1-5; 7 bases agree with TRBD1. This CDR3 is built from 19 residues. The V segment lost 5 bases and the J segment 0 bases; nucleotides outside the gene matches: 16. Germline V gene sequence: CDR1 SGHVS, CDR2 FQNEAQ. The CDR3 loop reads CASSPSNRGKLNSNQPQHF. CDR3 coding DNA: TGTGCCAGCAGCCCGAGTAACAGGGGAAAACTTAATAGCAATCAGCCCCAGCATTTT. Combining the CDR3 with reference TRBV7-8 and TRBJ1-5 gives the whole variable domain GAGVSQSPRYKVAKRGQDVALRCDPISGHVSLFWYQQALGQGPEFLTYFQNEAQLDKSGLPSDRFFAERPEGSVSTLKIQRTQQEDSAVYLCASSPSNRGKLNSNQPQHFGDGTRLSIL.

V and J are TRBV5-1 and TRBJ1-2, with D perhaps matching TRBD1 (5 bases). V was shortened by 0 bases and J by 7 bases, with 19 bases between the two germline ends. The CDR3 is made up of 16 amino acids. Germline CDR1 reads SGHRS; CDR2 reads YFSETQ. This CDR3 reads CASSLGIQVFSGGYTF. CDR3 bases: TGCGCCAGCAGCTTGGGTATACAGGTGTTTTCTGGTGGCTACACCTTC.

CDR3: CASRRTGPSPLHF. The CDR3 DNA reads TGTGCCAGCAGACGGACAGGGCCTTCACCCCTCCACTTT. The chain joins TRBV28 to TRBJ1-6, with 8 nucleotides matching TRBD1. Trimming at V came to 6 bases and at J to 9 bases, leaving 4 bases not matched to a gene. The CDR3 has 13 residues. Germline V CDR1 and CDR2: MDHEN, SYDVKM.

The table lists this clone with a count of one. The V call is TRBV6-5, the J call TRBJ2-4; tentatively, D is TRBD2 (6 bases). Germline-derived CDR1 and CDR2 are MNHEY and SVGAGI. V lost 0 bases to trimming and J lost 5 bases, with 11 bases between them. This CDR3 has 15 amino acids. The CDR3 DNA reads as TGTGCCAGCAGTTACTCTCGGGGGAAACAAAACATTCAGTACTTC. Translated: CASSYSRGKQNIQYF.

V gene TRBV30 combines with J gene TRBJ2-7; D gene unclear. Trimming left V 0 bases short and J 4 bases short, with 13 bases between. Germline CDR1 and CDR2: GTSNPN and SVGIG (reference sequence). The CDR3 extends over 14 amino acids. The CDR3 spells CAWSVSRVTYEQYF. Here the CDR3 DNA reads TGTGCCTGGAGTGTTAGTCGGGTAACTTACGAGCAGTACTTC.

The rearrangement uses TRBV7-2 and TRBJ1-2, with 7 bases lining up with TRBD1. With V trimmed by 2 bases and J by 8 bases, 17 bases remained unmatched. Germline CDR1 reads SGHTA; CDR2 reads FQGNSA. CDR3 length: 17 residues. The DNA of the CDR3 is TGTGCCAGCAGCTTAACACAACCGGGACAGATTATGAGAGGCTACACCTTC. Residues: CASSLTQPGQIMRGYTF.

This chain uses TRBV12-3 or TRBV12-4 with TRBJ2-1; D possibly corresponds to TRBD2 (5 bases). V lost 0 bases, J lost 9 bases, and 9 bases lay in between. The CDR3 consists of 13 residues. The DNA for the CDR3 is TGTGCCAGCAGTTTAGCGGGAGCTGTTGAGCAGTTCTTC. Protein: CASSLAGAVEQFF.

The J gene is TRBJ2-2, the V gene TRBV30; 14 bases map to TRBD2. The length of the CDR3 is 17 residues. V was clipped by 1 base and J by 8 bases; unmatched bases: 9. Per the germline V gene, CDR1 is GTSNPN and CDR2 is SVGIG (reference sequence). Written as DNA, the CDR3 is TGTGCCTGGAGTGAGTCGGGACTAGCGGGAGTAGGTGGGGAGCTGTTTTTT. As protein: CAWSESGLAGVGGELFF.

A note on this clone: Additional DNA sequences in this sample encode the identical CDR3. This chain connects TRBV7-3 to TRBJ2-5, with D perhaps TRBD2 (6 bases). The CDR3 sequence is 13 residues long. In germline, CDR1 is SGHTA, CDR2 FQGTGA. Between the trimmed V and J ends, which lost 5 bases and 3 bases, there was a span of 10 bases. CDR3 loop: CASSPTGEETQYF. CDR3 nucleotides: TGTGCCAGCAGCCCAACGGGGGAAGAGACCCAGTACTTC.

The chain is built from TRBV7-6 and TRBJ2-7; TRBD1 agrees at 8 bases. CDR1 is SGHVS, CDR2 FNYEAQ, per germline. This CDR3 has 14 amino acids. The V gene end was trimmed by 5 bases and the J gene end by 2 bases; junction bases not matched to a gene: 5. In DNA form, the CDR3 reads TGTGCCAGCAGCCTGGGACAGGAGGCCTACGAGCAGTACTTC. The encoded protein is CASSLGQEAYEQYF.

The V call is TRBV29-1, the J call TRBJ2-2; possible D gene TRBD2, 7 bases. Trimming shortened V by 7 bases and J by 4 bases, and 13 bases separated the two germline ends. The CDR3 has 13 amino acids. Per germline, CDR1 SQVTM and CDR2 ANQGSEA. CDR3 DNA: TGCAGCGGTGTGGGGGGGCCCACCGGGGAGCTGTTTTTT. Protein: CSGVGGPTGELFF.